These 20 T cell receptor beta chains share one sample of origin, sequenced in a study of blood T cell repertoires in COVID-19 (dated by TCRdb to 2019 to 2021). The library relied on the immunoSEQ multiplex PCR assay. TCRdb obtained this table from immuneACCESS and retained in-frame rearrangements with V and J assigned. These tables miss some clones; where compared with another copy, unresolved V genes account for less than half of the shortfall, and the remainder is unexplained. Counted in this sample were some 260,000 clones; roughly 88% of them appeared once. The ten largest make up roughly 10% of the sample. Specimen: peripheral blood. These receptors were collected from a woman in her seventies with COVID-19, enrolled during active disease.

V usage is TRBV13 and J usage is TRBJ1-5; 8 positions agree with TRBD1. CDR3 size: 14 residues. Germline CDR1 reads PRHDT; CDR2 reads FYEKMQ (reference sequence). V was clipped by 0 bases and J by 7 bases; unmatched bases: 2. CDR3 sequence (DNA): TGTGCCAGCAGCTTAGGACAGGGGGGACAGCCCCAGCATTTT. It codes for CASSLGQGGQPQHF. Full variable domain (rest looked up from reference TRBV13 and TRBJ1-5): AAGVIQSPRHLIKEKRETATLKCYPIPRHDTVYWYQQGPGQDPQFLISFYEKMQSDKGSIPDRFSAQQFSDYHSELNMSSLELGDSALYFCASSLGQGGQPQHFGDGTRLSIL.

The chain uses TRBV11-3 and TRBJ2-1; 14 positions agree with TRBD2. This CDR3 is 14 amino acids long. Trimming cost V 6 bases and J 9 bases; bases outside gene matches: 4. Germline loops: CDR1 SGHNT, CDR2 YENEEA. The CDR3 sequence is CASSRLAGGLEQFF. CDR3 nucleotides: TGTGCCAGCAGTAGACTAGCGGGAGGGCTTGAGCAGTTCTTC.

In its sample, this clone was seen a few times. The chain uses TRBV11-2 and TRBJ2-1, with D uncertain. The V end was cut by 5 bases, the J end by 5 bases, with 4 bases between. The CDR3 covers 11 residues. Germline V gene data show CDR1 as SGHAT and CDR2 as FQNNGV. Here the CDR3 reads CASSLHNEQFF. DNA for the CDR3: TGTGCCAGCAGCCTACACAATGAGCAGTTCTTC.

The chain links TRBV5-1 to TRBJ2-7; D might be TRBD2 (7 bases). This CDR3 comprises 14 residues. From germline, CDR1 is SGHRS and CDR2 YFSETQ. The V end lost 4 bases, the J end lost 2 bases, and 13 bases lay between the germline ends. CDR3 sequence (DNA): TGCGCCAGCAGCCCGGGCGGGGGCACCTACGAGCAGTACTTC. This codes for CASSPGGGTYEQYF.

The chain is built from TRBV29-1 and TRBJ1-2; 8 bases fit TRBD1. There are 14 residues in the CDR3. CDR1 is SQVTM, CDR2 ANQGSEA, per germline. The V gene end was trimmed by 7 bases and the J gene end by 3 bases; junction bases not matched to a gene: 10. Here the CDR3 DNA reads TGCAGCGCGACGCGACAGGGGTCGGACTATGGCTACACCTTC. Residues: CSATRQGSDYGYTF.

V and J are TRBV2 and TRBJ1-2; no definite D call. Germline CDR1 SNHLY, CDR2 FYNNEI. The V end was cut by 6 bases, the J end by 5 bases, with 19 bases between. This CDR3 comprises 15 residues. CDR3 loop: CASRDNDTSWYGYTF. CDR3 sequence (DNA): TGTGCCAGCAGAGATAATGACACTTCCTGGTATGGCTACACCTTC.

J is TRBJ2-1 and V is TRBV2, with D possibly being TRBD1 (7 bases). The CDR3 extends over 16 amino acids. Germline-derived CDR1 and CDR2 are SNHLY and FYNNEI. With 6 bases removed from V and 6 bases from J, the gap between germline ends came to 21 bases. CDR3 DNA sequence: TGTGCCAGCAGGGAGGGACAGTCGGATGGACCCAATGAGCAGTTCTTC. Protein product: CASREGQSDGPNEQFF.

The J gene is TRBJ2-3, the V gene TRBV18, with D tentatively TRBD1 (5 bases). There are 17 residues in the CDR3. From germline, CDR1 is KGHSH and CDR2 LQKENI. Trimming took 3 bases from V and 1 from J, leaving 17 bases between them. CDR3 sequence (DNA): TGTGCCAGCTCACCCTGGGATCAGGGTGTGGGCACAGATACGCAGTATTTT. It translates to CASSPWDQGVGTDTQYF.

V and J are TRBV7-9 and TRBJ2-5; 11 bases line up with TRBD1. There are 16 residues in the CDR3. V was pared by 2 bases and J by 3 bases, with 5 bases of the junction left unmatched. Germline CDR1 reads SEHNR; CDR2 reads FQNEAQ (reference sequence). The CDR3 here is CASSLYRDRGKETQYF. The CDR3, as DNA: TGTGCCAGCAGCTTATACCGGGACAGGGGGAAAGAGACCCAGTACTTC.

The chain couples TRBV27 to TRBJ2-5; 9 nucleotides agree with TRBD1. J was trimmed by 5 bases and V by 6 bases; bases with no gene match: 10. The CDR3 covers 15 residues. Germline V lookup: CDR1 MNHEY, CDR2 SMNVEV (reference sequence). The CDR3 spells CASRPHRGREETQYF. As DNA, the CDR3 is TGTGCCAGCAGACCCCACAGGGGGCGGGAGGAGACCCAGTACTTC.

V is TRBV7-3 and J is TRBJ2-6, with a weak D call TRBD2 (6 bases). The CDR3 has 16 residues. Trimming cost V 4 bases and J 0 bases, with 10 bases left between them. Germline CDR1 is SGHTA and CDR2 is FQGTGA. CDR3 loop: CASSWHGGSGANVLTF. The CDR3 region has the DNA TGTGCCAGCAGCTGGCACGGGGGCTCTGGGGCCAACGTCCTGACTTTC.

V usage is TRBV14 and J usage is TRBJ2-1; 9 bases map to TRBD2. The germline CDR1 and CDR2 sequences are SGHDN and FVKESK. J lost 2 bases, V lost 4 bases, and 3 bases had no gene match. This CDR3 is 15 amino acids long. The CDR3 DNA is TGTGCCAGCAGCCGAGAGCGGGGGGCCTACAATGAGCAGTTCTTC. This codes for CASSRERGAYNEQFF.

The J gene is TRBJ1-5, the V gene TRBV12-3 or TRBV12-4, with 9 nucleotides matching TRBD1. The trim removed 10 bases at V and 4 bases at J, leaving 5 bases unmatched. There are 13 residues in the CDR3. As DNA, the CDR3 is TGTGCCACCGTTGGACAGGGGAATCAGCCCCAGCATTTT. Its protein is CATVGQGNQPQHF.

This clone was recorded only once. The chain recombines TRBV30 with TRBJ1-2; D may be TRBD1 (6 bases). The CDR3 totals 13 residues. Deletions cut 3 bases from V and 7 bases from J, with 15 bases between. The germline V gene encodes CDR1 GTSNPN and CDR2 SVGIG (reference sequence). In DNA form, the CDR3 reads TGTGCCTGGAGGGGTTCGGGGGGCGGTGGCTACACCTTC. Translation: CAWRGSGGGGYTF. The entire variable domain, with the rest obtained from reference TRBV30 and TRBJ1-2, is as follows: SQTIHQWPATLVQPVGSPLSLECTVEGTSNPNLYWYRQAAGRGLQLLFYSVGIGQISSEVPQNLSASRPQDRQFILSSKKLLLSDSGFYLCAWRGSGGGGYTFGSGTRLTVV.

This CDR3 is CAWSAEAGAGYTF. The CDR3 DNA reads TGTGCCTGGAGTGCAGAAGCAGGGGCCGGCTACACCTTC. This chain joins TRBV30 and TRBJ1-2; possibly TRBD1 for D (6 bases). From germline, CDR1 is GTSNPN and CDR2 SVGIG (reference sequence). CDR3 length equals 13 residues. V gave up 1 base and J gave up 8 bases, with 14 bases separating them.

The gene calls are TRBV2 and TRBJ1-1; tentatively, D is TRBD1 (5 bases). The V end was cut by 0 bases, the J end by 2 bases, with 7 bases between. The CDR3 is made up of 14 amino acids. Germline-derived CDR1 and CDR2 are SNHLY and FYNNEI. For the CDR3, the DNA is TGTGCCAGCAGTGAAGCGGGACTAAACACTGAAGCTTTCTTT. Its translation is CASSEAGLNTEAFF.

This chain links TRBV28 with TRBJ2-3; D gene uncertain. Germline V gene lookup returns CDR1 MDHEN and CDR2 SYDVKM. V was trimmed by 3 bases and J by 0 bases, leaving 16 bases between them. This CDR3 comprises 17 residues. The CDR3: CASSFSTASPSTDTQYF. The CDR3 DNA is TGTGCCAGCAGTTTTTCGACCGCTAGTCCTAGCACAGATACGCAGTATTTT.

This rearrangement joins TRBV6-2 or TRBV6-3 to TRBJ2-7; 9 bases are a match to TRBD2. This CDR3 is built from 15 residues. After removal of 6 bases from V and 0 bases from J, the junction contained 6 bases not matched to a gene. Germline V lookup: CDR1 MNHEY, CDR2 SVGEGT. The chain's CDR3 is CASSFSGRSSYEQYF. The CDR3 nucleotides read TGTGCCAGCAGCTTCAGCGGGAGGAGCTCCTACGAGCAGTACTTC.

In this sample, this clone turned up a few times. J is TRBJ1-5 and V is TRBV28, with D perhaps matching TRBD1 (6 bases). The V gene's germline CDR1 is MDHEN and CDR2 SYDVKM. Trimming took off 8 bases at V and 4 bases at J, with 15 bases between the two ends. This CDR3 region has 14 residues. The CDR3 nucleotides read TGTGCCAGCGCTGGGGGAGGGGGGAATCAGCCCCAGCATTTT. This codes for CASAGGGGNQPQHF.

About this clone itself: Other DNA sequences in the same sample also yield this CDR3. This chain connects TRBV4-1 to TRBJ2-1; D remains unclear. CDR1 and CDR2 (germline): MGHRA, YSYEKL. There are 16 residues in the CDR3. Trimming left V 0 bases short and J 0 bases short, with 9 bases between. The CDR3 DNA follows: TGCGCCAGCAGCCAAGATCTCGGTAGCTCCTACAATGAGCAGTTCTTC. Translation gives CASSQDLGSSYNEQFF.